Given below is one T cell receptor beta chain in context. These data come from a study of blood T cell repertoires in COVID-19. In the study overall: Acute-phase and convalescent COVID-19 samples originated in the United States, Italy and Spain. T cells, B-cell-depleted T cells, or PBMCs provided the cDNA or gDNA that served as material.

Authors' methods: The authors estimated nucleated cell counts from reference gene primer amplification. Clones were sequenced by immunoSEQ multiplex PCR, and TCRdb holds only the in-frame ones, with some missing. That table is the source of V, J and clone size, and D and trimming were worked out from the DNA. The repertoire holds approximately 190,000 clones, around 84% seen once, with about 15% in the top ten. The receptor comes from a man in his thirties or forties with active or convalescent COVID-19. Sequencing used peripheral blood.

The CDR3 DNA is TGTGCCAGCAGTTCTGAGGGAGTCGTGGAATCACCCCTCCACTTT. Translated: CASSSEGVVESPLHF. The V gene is TRBV28, the J gene TRBJ1-6; D remains ambiguous. The CDR3 consists of 15 residues. Germline V lookup: CDR1 MDHEN, CDR2 SYDVKM. The germline V and J ends were trimmed by 4 bases and 10 bases, with 17 bases remaining between them.